The next 28 T cell receptor beta chains were all read from a single sample in a study of shared clonotypes between healthy human individuals (dated by TCRdb to the early 2020s). Library construction relied on the immunoSEQ multiplex PCR assay. TCRdb holds this immuneACCESS table with in-frame rearrangements only. Some clones are missing; in checked studies, unresolved V genes explain under half, and the rest has no known cause. In this sample the table shows around 2,000,000 clones, about 95% of which occur a single time. In total, the top ten clones hold 0.1% to 0.15% of the sample. Sequenced material: naive CD4+ T cells sorted from blood. According to the study, the label for this sample's cell subset or site signals: CD45RA+ positively selected. Source of these receptors: a man in his late teens or twenties in good health.

The chain links TRBV2 to TRBJ1-1; TRBD1 aligns across 8 bases. Trimming took 6 bases from V and 6 from J; bases not matched to a gene: 3. Germline V gene sequence: CDR1 SNHLY, CDR2 FYNNEI. The CDR3 runs to 12 residues. The CDR3 DNA follows: TGTGCCAGCAGCGGACAGGGAGCTGAAGCTTTCTTT. Translating it yields CASSGQGAEAFF.

The rearrangement links TRBV5-1 to TRBJ2-3; 8 nucleotides align to TRBD2. The CDR3 loop spans 16 amino acids. J was trimmed by 3 bases and V by 0 bases; bases with no gene match: 6. CDR1 is SGHRS, CDR2 YFSETQ, per germline. The CDR3, as DNA: TGCGCCAGCAGCTTGGCACTAGCGGTGGGGACAGATACGCAGTATTTT. It translates to CASSLALAVGTDTQYF.

This clone appeared once. Given a much more abundant clone one base away, this may be a read error. The J gene is TRBJ2-2, the V gene TRBV7-2, with D hard to call. The V end was cut by 5 bases, the J end by 5 bases, with 6 bases between. CDR3 size: 12 residues. Germline lookup yields CDR1 SGHTA and CDR2 FQGNSA. The CDR3 region is CASSQVTGELFF. The CDR3 DNA is TGTGCCAGCAGCCAGGTGACCGGGGAGCTGTTTTTT. The whole variable domain, filled in from reference TRBV7-2 and TRBJ2-2, reads GAGVSQSPSNKVTEKGKDVELRCDPISGHTALYWYRQSLGQGLEFLIYFQGNSAPDKSGLPSDRFSAERTGGSVSTLTIQRTQQEDSAVYLCASSQVTGELFFGEGSRLTVL.

This clone was seen a single time. This chain uses TRBV5-1 with TRBJ1-6; no clear D. The length of the CDR3 is 12 residues. CDR1 SGHRS and CDR2 YFSETQ come from the germline V gene. Trimming removed 2 bases from V and 7 bases from J, with 4 bases in between. The CDR3 DNA is TGCGCCAGCAGCTTAGAGAATTCACCCCTCCACTTT. Its translation: CASSLENSPLHF.

The rearrangement joins TRBV5-1 to TRBJ2-3; 11 nucleotides line up with TRBD2. V gave up 0 bases and J gave up 10 bases; unmatched junction bases: 13. The V gene's germline CDR1 is SGHRS and CDR2 YFSETQ. The CDR3 has 17 amino acids. CDR3 sequence: CASSLAGLLAGDFAQYF. CDR3 DNA sequence: TGCGCCAGCAGCTTGGCTGGATTACTAGCGGGAGATTTTGCGCAGTATTTT.

This chain connects TRBV10-1 to TRBJ2-1; D unclear. Per germline, CDR1 WNHNN and CDR2 SYGVQD (reference sequence). The CDR3 has 17 residues. Trimming cost V 0 bases and J 4 bases, with 16 bases left between them. The CDR3 DNA follows: TGCGCCAGCAGTGAGTCTTATTGGCAGAAGCTTTACAATGAGCAGTTCTTC. Its translation is CASSESYWQKLYNEQFF.

The chain carries TRBV18 and TRBJ1-2, with a tentative D call TRBD1 (6 bases). This CDR3 has 15 residues. Germline CDR1 reads KGHSH; CDR2 reads LQKENI. Trimming left V 5 bases short and J 4 bases short, with 17 bases between. CDR3 sequence reads: CASSTGGAEIYGYTF. The CDR3 coding sequence is TGTGCCAGCTCAACCGGGGGGGCCGAAATCTATGGCTACACCTTC.

This clone is a singleton in its sample. The chain is built from TRBV30 and TRBJ2-1; TRBD2 might be the D (5 bases). The CDR3 extends over 12 amino acids. V dropped 5 bases and J dropped 0 bases, with 5 bases sitting between them. In germline, CDR1 is GTSNPN, CDR2 SVGIG (reference sequence). CDR3 region: CAWGSSYNEQFF. Written as DNA, the CDR3 is TGTGCCTGGGGGAGCTCCTACAATGAGCAGTTCTTC.

A note on this clone: The same CDR3 is also encoded by other DNA sequences in this sample. The rearrangement uses TRBV18 and TRBJ2-7, with 8 nucleotides matching TRBD1. With 2 bases clipped from V and 1 base from J, the junction kept 4 bases outside the gene matches. From germline, CDR1 is KGHSH and CDR2 LQKENI. The length of the CDR3 is 15 residues. DNA for the CDR3: TGTGCCAGCTCACCAGGGGGGACAGGATCCTACGAGCAGTACTTC. It codes for CASSPGGTGSYEQYF.

This clone appeared a single time. The gene calls are TRBV27 and TRBJ2-7; 7 bases are shared with TRBD1. CDR1 and CDR2 (germline): MNHEY, SMNVEV (reference sequence). V lost 0 bases to trimming and J lost 0 bases; unmatched junction nucleotides: 2. The CDR3 is made up of 15 amino acids. Written as DNA, the CDR3 is TGTGCCAGCAGTTTATCAACAGGGGACTCCTACGAGCAGTACTTC. Protein sequence: CASSLSTGDSYEQYF.

This rearrangement joins TRBV6-1 to TRBJ2-1; D is possibly TRBD1 (5 bases). The V end lost 4 bases, the J end lost 2 bases, and 12 bases lay between the germline ends. Germline V gene data show CDR1 as MNHNS and CDR2 as SASEGT. The CDR3 contains 15 residues. The CDR3 region is CASSAKGPTYNEQFF. The CDR3 DNA sequence: TGTGCCAGCAGTGCTAAGGGGCCAACCTACAATGAGCAGTTCTTC.

The V gene is TRBV11-2, the J gene TRBJ1-6, with D maybe TRBD1 (5 bases). Germline-derived CDR1 and CDR2 are SGHAT and FQNNGV. Between the trimmed V and J ends, which lost 5 bases and 8 bases, there was a span of 19 bases. This CDR3 has 16 amino acids. The CDR3 nucleotides are TGTGCCAGCAGCCCCGGACTCTCTCCCAGGGATTCACCCCTCCACTTT. This gives the protein CASSPGLSPRDSPLHF.

This clone showed up just once. One end of the junction is discordant with germline, which a read error may explain. The gene calls are TRBV7-7 and TRBJ2-7, with D maybe TRBD1 (6 bases). The germline V gene has CDR1 SSHAT and CDR2 FNYEAQ (reference sequence). This CDR3 spans 15 amino acids. CDR3 nucleotides: TGTGCTAGCAGCTTAGCGCCCGGGACACACTACGAGCAGTACTTC. Translation gives CASSLAPGTHYEQYF.

The rearrangement joins TRBV5-1 to TRBJ2-3; 11 bases match TRBD2. The V gene end was trimmed by 4 bases and the J gene end by 3 bases; junction bases not matched to a gene: 4. This CDR3 comprises 15 residues. CDR1 and CDR2 (germline): SGHRS, YFSETQ. Written as DNA, the CDR3 is TGCGCCAGCAGCAATAGCGGGAGGGGTACAGATACGCAGTATTTT. It translates to CASSNSGRGTDTQYF.

This chain uses TRBV2 with TRBJ2-3, with D hard to call. Germline CDR1 and CDR2: SNHLY and FYNNEI. Trimming pared 1 base from V and 8 bases from J, leaving 13 bases between. The CDR3 loop spans 14 amino acids. Written as DNA, the CDR3 is TGTGCCAGCAGTGAAGGATTAGCCGCAGCTACGCAGTATTTT. It encodes CASSEGLAAATQYF.

This clone was found once. The rearrangement uses TRBV6-5 and TRBJ1-1; tentative D call: TRBD1 (6 bases). Looked up from germline, CDR1 is MNHEY and CDR2 is SVGAGI. CDR3 length: 14 residues. The V and J ends lost 6 bases and 4 bases respectively, with 15 bases between them. DNA of the CDR3: TGTGCCAGCAGCACCACAGGGACGGGCACTGAAGCTTTCTTT. As protein: CASSTTGTGTEAFF.

Only one count was recorded for this clone. V is TRBV6-6 and J is TRBJ2-6; D is unresolved. Germline values: CDR1 MNHNY, CDR2 SVGAGI (reference sequence). Trimming left V 4 bases short and J 0 bases short, with 7 bases between. The CDR3 has 15 residues. The CDR3 bases are TGTGCCAGCAGTTTTGCCACCTCTGGGGCCAACGTCCTGACTTTC. This encodes CASSFATSGANVLTF.

The rearrangement links TRBV18 to TRBJ2-2, with 9 bases fitting TRBD2. This CDR3 is built from 18 residues. Germline loops: CDR1 KGHSH, CDR2 LQKENI. Germline trimming cut 6 bases from V and 2 bases from J; bases unmatched to any gene: 13. The CDR3 DNA reads TGTGCCAGCTCCCCCCTGGGAGCGGGGGGCGGAAACACCGGGGAGCTGTTTTTT. Its protein is CASSPLGAGGGNTGELFF.

The chain has TRBV12-5 and TRBJ1-5; D is ambiguous. This CDR3 is built from 13 residues. Deletions cut 6 bases from V and 4 bases from J, with 10 bases between. The germline V gene encodes CDR1 LGHNT and CDR2 FRNRAP. The CDR3 spells CASGHLPNQPQHF. Here the CDR3 DNA reads TGTGCTAGTGGCCACCTGCCTAATCAGCCCCAGCATTTT.

The chain is built from TRBV7-9 and TRBJ2-6; the D gene is possibly TRBD2 (5 bases). The germline V gene has CDR1 SEHNR and CDR2 FQNEAQ (reference sequence). The V and J ends lost 6 bases and 4 bases respectively, with 16 bases between them. This CDR3 has 16 amino acids. CDR3: CASRLDGSLGANVLTF. The CDR3, as DNA: TGTGCCAGCAGACTAGACGGATCTCTCGGGGCCAACGTCCTGACTTTC.

The chain employs TRBV5-1 and TRBJ1-1; D gene unclear. CDR3 length: 16 residues. Germline-derived CDR1 and CDR2 are SGHRS and YFSETQ. Trimming pared 2 bases from V and 1 base from J, leaving 15 bases between. The CDR3 nucleotides read TGCGCCAGCAGCTTAACTCGCTTAATTGAGAACACTGAAGCTTTCTTT. This encodes CASSLTRLIENTEAFF.

The rearrangement links TRBV6-1 to TRBJ2-2; weak D call: TRBD1 (5 bases). CDR1 and CDR2 (germline): MNHNS, SASEGT. The CDR3 runs to 14 residues. V gave up 4 bases and J gave up 0 bases, with 6 bases separating them. Here the CDR3 reads CASSGQTNTGELFF. CDR3 nucleotide sequence: TGTGCCAGCAGTGGACAGACGAACACCGGGGAGCTGTTTTTT.

Of note for this clone: The identical CDR3 is also encoded by other nucleotide sequences in the sample. The CDR3 region is CASSLRQEETQYF. For the CDR3, the DNA is TGCGCCAGCAGCTTGAGACAGGAAGAGACCCAGTACTTC. The gene calls are TRBV5-1 and TRBJ2-5; tentative D call: TRBD1 (6 bases). V dropped 1 base and J dropped 3 bases, with 7 bases sitting between them. The germline V gene has CDR1 SGHRS and CDR2 YFSETQ. The CDR3 is 13 residues long.

The chain recombines TRBV5-1 with TRBJ2-2; maybe TRBD1 (6 bases). The CDR3 is 14 amino acids. Looked up from germline, CDR1 is SGHRS and CDR2 is YFSETQ. V lost 6 bases to trimming and J lost 3 bases, with 12 bases between them. The CDR3 sequence is CASTLKGDTGELFF. The CDR3 DNA follows: TGCGCCAGCACCCTTAAGGGGGACACCGGGGAGCTGTTTTTT.

The gene calls are TRBV10-3 and TRBJ1-5; D ambiguous. Trimming pared 10 bases from V and 2 bases from J, leaving 18 bases between. CDR3 length: 15 amino acids. Germline CDR1 ENHRY, CDR2 SYGVKD. CDR3: CATRGVGDGNQPQHF. The CDR3 nucleotides are TGTGCCACCCGGGGAGTTGGAGATGGCAATCAGCCCCAGCATTTT.

The V and J genes are TRBV4-3 and TRBJ2-3; the D gene is possibly TRBD2 (5 bases). CDR1 and CDR2 (germline): LGHNA, YSLEER. V lost 0 bases and J lost 7, with 20 bases in between. The CDR3 runs to 17 residues. CDR3 sequence reads: CASSQDQDSAYRYTQYF. CDR3 DNA: TGCGCCAGCAGCCAAGATCAAGATAGCGCCTACCGATATACGCAGTATTTT.

Notes on this clone: One end of the junction is discordant with germline, which a read error may explain. This sequence joins TRBV5-8 and TRBJ1-1; perhaps TRBD1 as D (5 bases). In germline, CDR1 is SGHTS, CDR2 YDEGEE. This CDR3 is built from 14 residues. DNA for the CDR3: TGTGCCGGCAGCCGGGGCCATGCGAACACTGAAGCTTTCTTT. It encodes CAGSRGHANTEAFF.

The rearrangement uses TRBV28 and TRBJ2-6; 7 positions agree with TRBD1. The CDR3 contains 17 residues. V lost 6 bases, J lost 0 bases, and 8 bases stayed unmatched. Germline V CDR1 and CDR2: MDHEN, SYDVKM. The CDR3 is CASSRGQISSGANVLTF. The DNA of the CDR3 is TGTGCCAGCAGCCGGGGACAGATCAGCTCTGGGGCCAACGTCCTGACTTTC. Supplemented by reference TRBV28 and TRBJ2-6, the full variable domain reads DVKVTQSSRYLVKRTGEKVFLECVQDMDHENMFWYRQDPGLGLRLIYFSYDVKMKEKGDIPEGYSVSREKKERFSLILESASTNQTSMYLCASSRGQISSGANVLTFGAGSRLTVL.